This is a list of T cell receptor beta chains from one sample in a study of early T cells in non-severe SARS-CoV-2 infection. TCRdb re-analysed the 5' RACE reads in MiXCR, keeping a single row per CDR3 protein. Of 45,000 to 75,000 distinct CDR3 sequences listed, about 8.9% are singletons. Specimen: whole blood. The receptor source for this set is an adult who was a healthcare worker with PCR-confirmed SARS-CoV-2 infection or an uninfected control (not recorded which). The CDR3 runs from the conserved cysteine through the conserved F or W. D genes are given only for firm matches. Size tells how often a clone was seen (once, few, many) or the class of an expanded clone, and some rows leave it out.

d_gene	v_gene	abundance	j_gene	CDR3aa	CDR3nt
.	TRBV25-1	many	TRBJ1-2	CASSETGQNGYTF	TGTGCCAGCAGTGAAACAGGGCAAAATGGCTACACCTTC
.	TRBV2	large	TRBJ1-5	CASRGGAYLNQPQHF	TGTGCCAGCAGGGGAGGGGCATACCTCAATCAGCCCCAGCATTTT
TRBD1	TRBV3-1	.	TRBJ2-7	CASSTGHRGYEQYF	TGTGCCAGCAGCACCGGGCACAGGGGATACGAGCAGTACTTC
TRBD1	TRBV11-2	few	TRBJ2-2	CASSLAPGQGRGNENTGELFF	TGTGCCAGCAGCTTAGCACCGGGACAGGGGCGCGGGAACGAGAACACCGGGGAGCTGTTTTTT
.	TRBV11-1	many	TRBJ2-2	CASSLVPQPNTGELFF	TGTGCCAGCAGCTTAGTTCCGCAGCCGAACACCGGGGAGCTGTTTTTT
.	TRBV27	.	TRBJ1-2	CASSLRSSYGYTF	TGTGCCAGCAGTTTACGTAGTTCCTATGGCTACACCTTC
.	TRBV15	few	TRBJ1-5	CATRTGAGNQPQHF	TGTGCCACCAGGACCGGGGCGGGCAATCAGCCCCAGCATTTT
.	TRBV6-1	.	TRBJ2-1	CASSRLRREGGSLVDNEQFF	TGTGCCAGCAGTAGACTAAGAAGAGAGGGAGGATCCTTGGTGGACAATGAGCAGTTCTTC
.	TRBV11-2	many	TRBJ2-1	CASSLLTGSSYNEQFF	TGTGCCAGCAGCTTGTTGACCGGGAGCTCCTACAATGAGCAGTTCTTC
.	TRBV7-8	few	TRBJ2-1	CASRRLGSYNEQFF	TGTGCCAGCAGGCGGTTGGGCTCCTACAATGAGCAGTTCTTC
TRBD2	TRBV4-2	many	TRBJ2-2	CASSQDYGTTNTGELFF	TGTGCCAGCAGCCAAGATTACGGGACTACCAACACCGGGGAGCTGTTTTTT
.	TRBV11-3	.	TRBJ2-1	CASSLVGGNEQFF	TGTGCCAGCAGCTTAGTCGGGGGCAATGAGCAGTTCTTC
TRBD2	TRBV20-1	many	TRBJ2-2	CSASVLARNTGELFF	TGCAGTGCTTCGGTACTAGCGCGAAACACCGGGGAGCTGTTTTTT
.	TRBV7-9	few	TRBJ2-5	CASSFPALGVYQETQYF	TGTGCCAGCAGCTTTCCGGCCTTGGGCGTCTACCAAGAGACCCAGTACTTC
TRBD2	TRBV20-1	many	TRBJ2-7	CSARPPTSGRATEQYF	TGCAGTGCTCGGCCACCTACTAGCGGGAGGGCAACCGAGCAGTACTTC
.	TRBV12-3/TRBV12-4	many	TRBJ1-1	CASSVPQMGAGAFF	TGTGCCAGCAGTGTCCCCCAGATGGGGGCAGGGGCTTTCTTT
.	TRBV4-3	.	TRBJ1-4	CASSQAHLATNEKLFF	TGCGCCAGCAGCCAAGCCCACCTTGCAACTAATGAAAAACTGTTTTTT
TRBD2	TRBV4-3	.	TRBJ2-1	CASSPRAGGSSYNEQFF	TGCGCCAGCAGCCCCCGAGCGGGAGGGAGCTCCTACAATGAGCAGTTCTTC
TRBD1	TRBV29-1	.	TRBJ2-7	CSVDRQGTYEQYF	TGCAGCGTCGATAGACAGGGAACCTACGAGCAGTACTTC
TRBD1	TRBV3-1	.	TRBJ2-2	CASSHKTGTGGTGELFF	TGTGCCAGCAGCCATAAAACCGGGACAGGGGGCACCGGGGAGCTGTTTTTT
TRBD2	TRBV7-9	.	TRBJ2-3	CASSARTSGTDTQYF	TGTGCCAGCAGCGCCCGGACTAGCGGCACAGATACGCAGTATTTT
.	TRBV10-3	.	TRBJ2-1	CAISDGKPGQFF	TGTGCCATCAGTGATGGGAAACCAGGGCAGTTCTTC
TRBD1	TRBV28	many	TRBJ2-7	CASSGDRAQYF	TGTGCCAGCAGTGGGGACAGGGCTCAGTACTTC
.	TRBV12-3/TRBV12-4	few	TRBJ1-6	CASSPLTGNSPLHF	TGTGCCAGCAGCCCTTTGACGGGGAATTCACCCCTCCACTTT
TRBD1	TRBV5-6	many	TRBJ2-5	CASSPGTEEETQYF	TGTGCCAGCAGCCCCGGGACAGAGGAAGAGACCCAGTACTTC
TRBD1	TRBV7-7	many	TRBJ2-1	CASSRGQAHYNEQFF	TGTGCTAGCAGCCGGGGACAGGCCCACTACAATGAGCAGTTCTTC
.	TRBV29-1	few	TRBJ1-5	CSVQTGSNQPQHF	TGCAGCGTCCAGACCGGTAGCAATCAGCCCCAGCATTTT
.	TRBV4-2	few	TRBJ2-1	CASSQDAGTSNNEQFF	TGTGCCAGCAGCCAAGATGCGGGGACGTCGAACAATGAGCAGTTCTTC
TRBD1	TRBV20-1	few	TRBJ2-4	CSATRQGALAKNIQYF	TGCAGTGCTACCAGACAGGGGGCCTTAGCCAAAAACATTCAGTACTTC
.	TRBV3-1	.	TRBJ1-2	CASSQSGGGYGYTF	TGTGCCAGCAGCCAGTCCGGGGGAGGCTATGGCTACACCTTC
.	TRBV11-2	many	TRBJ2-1	CASSLAAGNEQFF	TGTGCCAGCAGCTTGGCGGCTGGCAATGAGCAGTTCTTC
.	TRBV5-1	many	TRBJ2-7	CASSLSGNRYEQYF	TGCGCCAGCAGCTTGTCAGGAAACCGCTACGAGCAGTACTTC
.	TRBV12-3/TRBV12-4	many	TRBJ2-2	CASSLMLNWNELSGELFF	TGTGCCAGCAGTTTAATGCTAAACTGGAACGAACTCTCCGGGGAGCTGTTTTTT
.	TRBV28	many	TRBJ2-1	CASSLNDEQFF	TGTGCCAGCAGTTTAAACGATGAGCAGTTCTTC
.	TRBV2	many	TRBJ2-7	CASSHPGAGDEQYF	TGTGCCAGCAGCCATCCAGGGGCCGGTGACGAGCAGTACTTC
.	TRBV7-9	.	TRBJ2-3	CASSLLSGASADTQYF	TGTGCCAGCAGCTTATTATCCGGGGCTAGCGCAGATACGCAGTATTTT
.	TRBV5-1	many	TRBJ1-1	CASTLDERTEAFF	TGCGCCAGCACCCTAGACGAAAGGACTGAAGCTTTCTTT
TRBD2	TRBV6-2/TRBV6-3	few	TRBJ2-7	CASRPRPGPTGGEQYF	TGTGCCAGCAGGCCTCGTCCGGGACCCACGGGGGGCGAGCAGTACTTC
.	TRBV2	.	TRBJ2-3	CATSGGDTQYF	TGTGCCACCTCCGGGGGAGATACGCAGTATTTT
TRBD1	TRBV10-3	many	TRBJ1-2	CAISDSGTGGRGYTF	TGTGCCATCAGTGACTCCGGGACAGGGGGCCGTGGCTACACCTTC
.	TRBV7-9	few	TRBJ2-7	CASSLQGGHEQYF	TGTGCCAGCAGCTTACAGGGAGGCCACGAGCAGTACTTC
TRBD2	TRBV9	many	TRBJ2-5	CASSPQLANQETQYF	TGTGCCAGCAGCCCCCAACTAGCGAATCAAGAGACCCAGTACTTC
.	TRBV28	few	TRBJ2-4	CASSFEYGPSLMAKNIQYF	TGTGCCAGCAGTTTTGAGTATGGTCCCAGCCTCATGGCCAAAAACATTCAGTACTTC
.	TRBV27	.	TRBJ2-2	CASRNRNTGELFF	TGTGCCAGCCGAAACAGAAACACCGGGGAGCTGTTTTTT
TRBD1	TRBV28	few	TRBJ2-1	CASSSRGPYNEQFF	TGTGCCAGCAGTTCGAGGGGGCCCTACAATGAGCAGTTCTTC
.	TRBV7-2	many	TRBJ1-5	CASSLRQGKGLQPQHF	TGTGCCAGCAGCTTGCGGCAGGGTAAAGGTCTTCAGCCCCAGCATTTT
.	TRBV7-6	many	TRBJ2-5	CASSFLGSPQETQYF	TGTGCCAGCAGCTTTTTAGGGTCTCCCCAAGAGACCCAGTACTTC
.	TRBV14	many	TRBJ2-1	CASSQNAGPYNEQFF	TGTGCCAGCAGCCAGAATGCGGGACCCTACAATGAGCAGTTCTTC
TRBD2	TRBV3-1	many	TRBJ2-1	CASSPTRTRDEQFF	TGTGCCAGCAGCCCTACGAGGACTAGGGATGAGCAGTTCTTC
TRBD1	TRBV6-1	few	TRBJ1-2	CASNTGTGEPYGYTF	TGTGCCAGCAACACCGGGACAGGGGAACCTTATGGCTACACCTTC
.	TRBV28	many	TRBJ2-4	CASRDTKNIQYF	TGTGCCAGCCGGGACACCAAAAACATTCAGTACTTC
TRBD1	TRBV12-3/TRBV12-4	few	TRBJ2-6	CASSLRQGSSGANVLTF	TGTGCCAGCAGTTTAAGACAGGGGAGCTCTGGGGCCAACGTCCTGACTTTC
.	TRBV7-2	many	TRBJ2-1	CASSPDNEQFF	TGTGCCAGCAGCCCCGACAATGAGCAGTTCTTC
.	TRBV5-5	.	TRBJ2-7	CASSQRQESSYEQYF	TGTGCCAGCAGCCAAAGACAGGAAAGCTCCTACGAGCAGTACTTC
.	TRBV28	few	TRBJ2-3	CASQTGTDTQYF	TGTGCCAGCCAGACAGGCACAGATACGCAGTATTTT